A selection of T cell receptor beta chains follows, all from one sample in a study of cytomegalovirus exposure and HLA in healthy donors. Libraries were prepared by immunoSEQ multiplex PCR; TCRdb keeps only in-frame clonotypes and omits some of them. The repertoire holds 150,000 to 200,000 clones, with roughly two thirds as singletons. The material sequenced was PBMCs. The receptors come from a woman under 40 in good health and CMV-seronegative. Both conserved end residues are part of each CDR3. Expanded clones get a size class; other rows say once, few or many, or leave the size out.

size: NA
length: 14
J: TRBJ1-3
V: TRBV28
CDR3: CASGEVSSGNTIYF

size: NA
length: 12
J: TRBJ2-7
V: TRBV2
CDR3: CASREYSGEQYF

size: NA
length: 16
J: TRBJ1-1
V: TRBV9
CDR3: CASSAPVGTENTEAFF

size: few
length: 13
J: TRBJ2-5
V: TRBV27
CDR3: CASQRGGGVTQYF

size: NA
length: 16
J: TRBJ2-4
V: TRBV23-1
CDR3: CASSNPSGTPKNIQYF

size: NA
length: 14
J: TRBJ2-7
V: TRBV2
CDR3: CASKSRLASYEQYF

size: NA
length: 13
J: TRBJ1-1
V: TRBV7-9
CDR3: CASSFTGGTEAFF

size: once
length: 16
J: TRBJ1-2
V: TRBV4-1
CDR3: CASSQEGGQGRYGYTF

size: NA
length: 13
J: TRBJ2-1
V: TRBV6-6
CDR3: CASSRDSYNEQFF

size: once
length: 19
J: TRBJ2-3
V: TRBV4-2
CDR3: CASSQDGRTSGSSTDTQYF

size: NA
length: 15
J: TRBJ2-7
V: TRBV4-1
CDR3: CASRPFGGTSYEQYF

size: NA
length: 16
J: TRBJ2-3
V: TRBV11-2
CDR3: CASSSRDRGRADTQYF

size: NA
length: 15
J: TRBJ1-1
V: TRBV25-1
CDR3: CANPDRGPVNTEAFF

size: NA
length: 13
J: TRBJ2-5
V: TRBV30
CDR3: CAWTGLGLETQYF

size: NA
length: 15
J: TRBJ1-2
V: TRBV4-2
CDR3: CASSQADREPRGYTF

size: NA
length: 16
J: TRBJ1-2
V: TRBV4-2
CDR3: CASSPPGTGGVYGYTF

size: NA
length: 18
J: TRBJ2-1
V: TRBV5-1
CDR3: CASSFLGQGLSSYNEQFF

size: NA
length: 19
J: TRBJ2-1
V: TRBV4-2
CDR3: CASSQDFSGGPVTYNEQFF

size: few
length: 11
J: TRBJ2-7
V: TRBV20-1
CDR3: CSAISVWAQYF

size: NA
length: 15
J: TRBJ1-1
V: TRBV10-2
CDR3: CASSEPTGGVTEAFF

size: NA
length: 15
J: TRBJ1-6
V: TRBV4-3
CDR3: CASSQDRDAISPLHF

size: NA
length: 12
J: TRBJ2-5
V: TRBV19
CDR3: CAAGPQGETQYF

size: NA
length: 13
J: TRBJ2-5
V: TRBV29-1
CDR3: CSGAGGQQETQYF

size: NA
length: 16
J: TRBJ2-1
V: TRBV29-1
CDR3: CSVEIFGGLAGNEQFF

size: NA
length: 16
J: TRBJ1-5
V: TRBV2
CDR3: CASSGLGTAHNQPQHF

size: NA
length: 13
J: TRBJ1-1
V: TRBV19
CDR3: CASSKQGLTEAFF

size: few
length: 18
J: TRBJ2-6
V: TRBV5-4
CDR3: CASGGGGKFPSGANVLTF

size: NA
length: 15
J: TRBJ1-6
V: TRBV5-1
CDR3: CASKARTGTNSPLHF

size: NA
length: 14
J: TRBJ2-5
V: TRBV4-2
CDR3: CASSQDIQGETQYF

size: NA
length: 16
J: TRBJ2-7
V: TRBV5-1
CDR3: CASRDSLLAFPYEQYF

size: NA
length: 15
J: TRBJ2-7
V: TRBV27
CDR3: CASSYLQGLIHEQYF

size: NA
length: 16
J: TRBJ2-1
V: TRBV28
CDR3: CASSLTLAGGYNEQFF

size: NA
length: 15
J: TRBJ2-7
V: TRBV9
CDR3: CASSVAWGNGYEQYF

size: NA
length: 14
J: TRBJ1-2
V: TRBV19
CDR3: CASRSTGTARGYTF

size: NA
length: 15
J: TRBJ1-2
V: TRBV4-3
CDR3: CASKSDSGLNYGYTF

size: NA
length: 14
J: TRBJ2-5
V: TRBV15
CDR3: CATSRDRVWETQYF

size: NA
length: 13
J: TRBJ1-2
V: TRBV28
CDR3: CASSFPGNYGYTF

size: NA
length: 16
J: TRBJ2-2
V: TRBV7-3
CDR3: CASSLTAGMNTGELFF

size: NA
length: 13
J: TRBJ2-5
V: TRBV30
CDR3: CAWSVRWGETQYF

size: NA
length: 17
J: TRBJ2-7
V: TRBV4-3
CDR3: CASSQYIGLAGVYEQYF